The rows below give T cell receptor beta chains drawn from one sample of a study of cytomegalovirus exposure and HLA in healthy donors. Repertoires were generated with immunoSEQ multiplex PCR, while TCRdb's copy carries only in-frame clones and drops some. This table has fewer than 200,000 clones, around 74% appearing once. The material sequenced was PBMCs. The source of these receptors is a female donor in good health and CMV-seronegative. Both conserved end residues are part of each CDR3. Each record gives: D gene, V gene, clone size, J gene, CDR3 DNA, CDR3 protein. The D gene is left open where the match is weak. Size is omitted from some rows. Given values are once, few, many or a class for expanded clones.

-	TRBV7-2	-	TRBJ1-2	TGTGCCAGCAGCTTAGTATGGCAGGGCTTAGGGTATGGCTACACCTTC	CASSLVWQGLGYGYTF
-	TRBV19	few	TRBJ2-1	TGTGCCAGTACCCCAGCGGGTTCCTCCTACAATGAGCAGTTCTTC	CASTPAGSSYNEQFF
TRBD2	TRBV30	-	TRBJ2-1	TGTGCCTGGAGTGTGGGTCTAGCGGCTTACAATGAGCAGTTCTTC	CAWSVGLAAYNEQFF
TRBD1	TRBV11-2	-	TRBJ1-1	TGTGCCAGCAGCTTAGTAACAGGGGTCGTTAGCACTGAAGCTTTCTTT	CASSLVTGVVSTEAFF
TRBD2	TRBV5-1	-	TRBJ2-5	TGCGCCAGCAGCTTTCAATCGCGGGGGGGCGAGGAGACCCAGTACTTC	CASSFQSRGGEETQYF
-	TRBV15	-	TRBJ1-2	TGTGCCACCAGTCCAGATAGGACATTAGGTGGCTACACCTTC	CATSPDRTLGGYTF
TRBD1	TRBV2	once	TRBJ1-3	TGTGCCAGCAGTGGACAGGGGATAGCTGGAAACACCATATATTTT	CASSGQGIAGNTIYF
TRBD2	TRBV5-1	-	TRBJ2-1	TGCGCCAGCAGCGTTACTAGCGCGCTATACAATGAGCAGTTCTTC	CASSVTSALYNEQFF
TRBD2	TRBV5-4	-	TRBJ2-1	TGTGCCAGCAGCTTGGTGCGGGGGGGTTTCTACAATGAGCAGTTCTTC	CASSLVRGGFYNEQFF
TRBD1	TRBV6-6	-	TRBJ2-7	TGTGCCAGCACCATTGGGACAGGGGGCCAGGAGCAGTACTTC	CASTIGTGGQEQYF
-	TRBV30	-	TRBJ1-6	TGTGCCTGGAGTGTACGTCCGACAGGCGGTAATTCACCCCTCCACTTT	CAWSVRPTGGNSPLHF
-	TRBV5-8	-	TRBJ1-1	TGTGCCAGCAGACTTACAGGTGTGGCTGAAGCTTTCTTT	CASRLTGVAEAFF
TRBD1	TRBV2	-	TRBJ2-7	TGTGCCAGCAGCATCGGGACAGGGGGGACCTACGAGCAGTACTTC	CASSIGTGGTYEQYF
-	TRBV9	medium-sized	TRBJ2-7	TGTGCCAGCAGCGTTAGCGCAAAGGCCGTTCCCTACGAGCAGTACTTC	CASSVSAKAVPYEQYF
-	TRBV19	-	TRBJ1-4	TGTGCCAGTAGAGAAACAGGGAGTAATGAAAAACTGTTTTTT	CASRETGSNEKLFF
-	TRBV5-1	-	TRBJ1-1	TGCGCCAGCAGCTTGGATGTGGAGGAACGGATCACTGAAGCTTTCTTT	CASSLDVEERITEAFF
TRBD2	TRBV11-3	-	TRBJ2-1	TGTGCCAGCAGCCCTGGGGGGGGGAGTAGCCTAGGGTCCTACAATGAGCAGTTCTTC	CASSPGGGSSLGSYNEQFF
-	TRBV29-1	-	TRBJ1-1	TGCAGCGTCGTAGGAGGGAGGACTGAAGCTTTCTTT	CSVVGGRTEAFF
TRBD2	TRBV7-3	-	TRBJ2-1	TGTGCCAGCAACTCCGGGACTAGCGGGAGTTCGAGCTCCTACAATGAGCAGTTCTTC	CASNSGTSGSSSSYNEQFF
-	TRBV6-5	-	TRBJ1-1	TGTGCCAGCAGTTATGTAGGGGGAAGCACTGAAGCTTTCTTT	CASSYVGGSTEAFF
-	TRBV28	-	TRBJ1-1	TGTGCCAGCAGTTTAGTAGGGGTAGAAACTGAAGCTTTCTTT	CASSLVGVETEAFF
-	TRBV5-4	-	TRBJ2-7	TGTGCCAGCAGCTTGGCCGGGGAACTAGTCTCCTACGAGCAGTACTTC	CASSLAGELVSYEQYF
TRBD1	TRBV6-5	-	TRBJ1-2	TGTGCCAGCGGAGAATTGACAGGGGGGGGCTATGGCTACACCTTC	CASGELTGGGYGYTF
-	TRBV6-1	-	TRBJ1-1	TGTGCCAGCAGTGAAGCCGTTGGCTCGGGGAGTAGGGAAGCTTTCTTT	CASSEAVGSGSREAFF
-	TRBV6-6	once	TRBJ2-5	TGTGCCAGCAGTTACTTACAGGGCAGGGGTGTGGAGACCCAGTACTTC	CASSYLQGRGVETQYF
-	TRBV6-5	-	TRBJ1-5	TGTGCCAGCAGTCGCCGGACAGAGGAACAGCCCCAGCATTTT	CASSRRTEEQPQHF
TRBD2	TRBV10-3	once	TRBJ2-7	TGTGCCATCAGTGAGGCGACTAGCGGGTACGAGCAGTACTTC	CAISEATSGYEQYF
TRBD1	TRBV25-1	-	TRBJ2-7	TGTGCCAGCAGCCCTCCCGGGACAGGTCTCTACGAGCAGTACTTC	CASSPPGTGLYEQYF
-	TRBV5-1	-	TRBJ1-2	TGCGCCAGCAGCTTGGGTATGCAGGCTTATGGCTACACCTTC	CASSLGMQAYGYTF
TRBD1	TRBV2	few	TRBJ1-1	TGTGCCAGCAGCCTGACAGGGAGCACTGAAGCTTTCTTT	CASSLTGSTEAFF
TRBD2	TRBV6-1	few	TRBJ2-1	TGTGCCAGCAGTGAAGTTAGCGGGAGGTCCTACAATGAGCAGTTCTTC	CASSEVSGRSYNEQFF
TRBD1	TRBV19	once	TRBJ2-3	TGTGCCAGTAGTATAGGGAACGACAGGGTGGGAGATACGCAGTATTTT	CASSIGNDRVGDTQYF
TRBD1	TRBV5-1	-	TRBJ1-6	TGCGCCAGCAGCCGGACAGGGGCCGCTAATTCACCCCTCCACTTT	CASSRTGAANSPLHF